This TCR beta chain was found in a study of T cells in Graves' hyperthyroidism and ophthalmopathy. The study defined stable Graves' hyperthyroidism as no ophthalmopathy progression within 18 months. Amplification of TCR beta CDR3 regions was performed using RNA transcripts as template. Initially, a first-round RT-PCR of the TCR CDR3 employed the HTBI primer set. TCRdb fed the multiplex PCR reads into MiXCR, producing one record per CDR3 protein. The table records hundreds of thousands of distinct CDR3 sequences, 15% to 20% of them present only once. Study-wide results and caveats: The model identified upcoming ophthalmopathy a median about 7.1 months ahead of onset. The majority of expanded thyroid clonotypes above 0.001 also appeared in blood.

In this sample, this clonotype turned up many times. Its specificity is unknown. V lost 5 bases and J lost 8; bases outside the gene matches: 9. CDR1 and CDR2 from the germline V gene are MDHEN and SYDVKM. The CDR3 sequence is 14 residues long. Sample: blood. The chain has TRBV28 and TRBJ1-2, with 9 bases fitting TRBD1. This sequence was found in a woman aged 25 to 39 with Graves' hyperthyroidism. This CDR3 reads CASSEGQGDLGYTF. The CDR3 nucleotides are TGTGCCAGCAGTGAGGGACAGGGAGATCTCGGCTACACCTTC.